The 2 T cell receptor beta chains below were found in one sample sequenced in a study of blood T cell repertoires in COVID-19. Using immunoSEQ multiplex PCR, the repertoire was profiled, and TCRdb retains in-frame clones only, with some absent. In the table there are some 300,000 clones, 90% of which are singletons. The specimen sequenced was PBMCs or T cells enriched from blood (not recorded which). These receptors were taken from a woman between 18 and 29 years old with acute COVID-19.

The chain employs TRBV2 and TRBJ2-1; 10 nucleotides line up with TRBD2. CDR3 size: 15 residues. V shed 7 bases, J shed 8 bases, and the junction held 11 bases outside the gene matches. Germline CDR1 is SNHLY and CDR2 is FYNNEI. CDR3: CASKTGSSGSHEQFF. In nucleotides, the CDR3 is TGTGCCAGCAAAACCGGGTCTAGCGGGAGTCATGAGCAGTTCTTC.

The chain uses TRBV6-5 and TRBJ2-7, with TRBD1 matching over 10 bases. This CDR3 has 15 residues. CDR1 and CDR2 (germline): MNHEY, SVGAGI. J lost 5 bases, V lost 5 bases, and 9 bases had no gene match. CDR3 loop: CASSKPGQGFDEQYF. Written as DNA, the CDR3 is TGTGCCAGCAGTAAACCGGGACAGGGGTTCGACGAGCAGTACTTC.